This T cell receptor beta chain was recorded in a study of graft-versus-host responses after intestinal transplantation. At the level of the study: Those transplanted obtained multivisceral, liver-intestinal, or isolated intestinal grafts. Findings and caveats of the study: The authors found GvH clones in recipient marrow, some appearing first in ileum or blood.

Generated by immunoSEQ multiplex PCR, the TCRdb table keeps only in-frame clones and is missing some. The table lists 45,000 to 55,000 clones, 90% to 95% of them singletons, with more than 4.5% in the top ten. Comment on this clone: The antigen is not known.

The CDR3 has 15 residues. Source: PBMCs, taken around 790 days after a first intestinal transplant, on the day of a second. The J gene is TRBJ2-5, the V gene TRBV12-1; the table's D gene call, TRBD2, was not cross checked with the DNA. TRBV12-1 is marked as a pseudogene. The sequence derives from a human patient who received an intestinal transplant, so some T cells may come from the graft donor. CDR3 sequence reads: CASSSGGAGFETQYF. CDR3 nucleotide sequence: TGTGCCAGCAGCTCTGGGGGAGCGGGATTCGAGACCCAGTACTTC.